These 2 T cell receptor beta chains originate from one sample sequenced in a study of T cell responses to AZD1222 COVID-19 vaccine. Clones were read by immunoSEQ multiplex PCR, and TCRdb kept only the in-frame ones, dropping some. Counted here are about 87,000 clones, almost 90% occurring once; the ten biggest clones make up almost 8.5%. Sequenced material: peripheral blood, taken on day 0 of AZD1222 vaccination. The receptors were sampled from an adult in good health.

The CDR3 DNA reads as TGTGCCACCAGTGACAGACAGGGGGCTGACTATGGCTACACCTTC. It specifies CATSDRQGADYGYTF. This chain uses TRBV24-1 with TRBJ1-2; the match to TRBD1 covers 10 bases. The CDR3 contains 15 residues. V lost 4 bases to trimming and J lost 3 bases; unmatched junction nucleotides: 4. Germline CDR1 is KGHDR and CDR2 is SFDVKD.

The CDR3 DNA is TGTGCCAGCGGGGGGGGCCCAGGAGGCTACACCTTC. It translates to CASGGGPGGYTF. This chain connects TRBV9 to TRBJ1-2; TRBD1 is a possible D gene (6 bases). V lost 7 bases, J lost 8 bases, and 15 bases lay in between. In germline, CDR1 is SGDLS, CDR2 YYNGEE. CDR3 size: 12 residues.